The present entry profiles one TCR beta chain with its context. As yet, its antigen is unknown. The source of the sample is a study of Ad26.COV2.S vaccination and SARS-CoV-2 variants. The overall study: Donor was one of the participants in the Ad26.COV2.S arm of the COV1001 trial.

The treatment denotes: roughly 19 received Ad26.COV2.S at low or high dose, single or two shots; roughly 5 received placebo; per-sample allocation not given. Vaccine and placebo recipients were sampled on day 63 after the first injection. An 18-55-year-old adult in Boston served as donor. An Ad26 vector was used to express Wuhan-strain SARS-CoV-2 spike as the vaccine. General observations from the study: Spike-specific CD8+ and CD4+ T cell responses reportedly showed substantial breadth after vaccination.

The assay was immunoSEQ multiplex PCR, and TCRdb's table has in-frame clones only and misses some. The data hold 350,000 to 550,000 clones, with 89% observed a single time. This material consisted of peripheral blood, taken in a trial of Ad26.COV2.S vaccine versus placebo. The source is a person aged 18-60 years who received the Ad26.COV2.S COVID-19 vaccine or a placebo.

CDR3 DNA: TGTGCCAGCAGCCAAGAAAATCTAGCGGAGACCCAGTACTTC. Encoded protein: CASSQENLAETQYF. The chain joins TRBV14 to TRBJ2-5, with D possibly matching TRBD2 (6 bases). The germline V and J ends were trimmed by 0 bases and 5 bases, with 10 bases remaining between them. In germline, CDR1 is SGHDN, CDR2 FVKESK. The CDR3 has 14 residues.